This TCR beta chain emerged from a study of PD-L1 blockade in urothelial cancer (dated by TCRdb to 2016 to 2017). In the study overall: Therapy was started in the mid-2010s for all patients, and atezolizumab 1,200 mg was administered intravenously every 3 weeks. About nine tenths of the roughly 29 patients were identified as males with urothelial cancer of bladder origin, and a prior smoking history was reported by 18 of 29 patients. An ECOG performance status of 0 or 1 was recorded for the patients, and 0 to 3 prior chemotherapy regimens had been received by the patients. Blood samples were analyzed at 3 weeks after treatment start (second dose) and at 6 weeks after treatment start. Blood samples gave median yields of about 140,000 T cells and 80,000 or so unique TCRs, along with a median clonality of approximately 0.08. The study, an exploratory multi-omic analysis, examined somatic, immune and clinical correlates of response to PD-L1 blockade with atezolizumab in urothelial cancer. Pretreatment tumor samples, along with matched peripheral blood collected serially before and after atezolizumab treatment, underwent TCR sequencing. Durable clinical benefit was defined as a progression-free survival longer than 6 months, and TCR features were additionally tested against progression-free survival and overall survival. In the same patients who had TCR sequencing, pretreatment tumors also underwent whole exome sequencing and RNA sequencing. Durable clinical benefit was achieved by nine patients and was not achieved by 20 patients. Approximately 30 patients had pretreatment blood TCR-seq, roughly 24 had at least one posttreatment blood collection, and roughly 24 had tumor TCR-seq. General study outcomes and caveats: Patients with durable benefit showed greater expansion of tumor-associated TCR clones in peripheral blood 3 weeks after starting treatment (n ≈ 20, p = 0.022). Improved progression-free and overall survival was found to be associated with pretreatment peripheral blood TCR clonality below the median. Because of the small sample size (n ≈ 31) and the many exploratory analyses performed, the results are intended to be regarded as hypothesis-generating.

Compared with germline, V lacks 6 bases and J lacks 2 bases; bases without a gene match: 3. From the germline V gene (reference sequence), CDR1 is SEHNR and CDR2 is FQNEAQ. From cysteine to phenylalanine, the CDR3 is 15 amino acids long. Only the CDR3 part of the read is kept: 45 bases, read in frame from the first base. Each PCR received spiked-in synthetic TCR analog templates so that absolute template abundance could be estimated from read counts. The immunoSEQ assay used bias-controlled V and J gene primers to amplify TCRbeta CDR3 regions from genomic DNA. Sequencing of rearranged TCRbeta segments was done at approximately 20X coverage. Per the source publication's procedure: Sequencing errors were corrected by clustering, and CDR3s were annotated against IMGT so that V, D and J genes could be assigned. Downstream analyses used only productive TCRbeta rearrangements and left out out-of-frame or stop-codon sequences. Clonality was computed as one minus Shannon entropy normalized by the log of the number of unique productive sequences. Clones differing between time points or between blood and tumor were identified by Fisher's exact test with Benjamini-Hochberg correction at adjusted p below 0.01. Entries here come from immuneACCESS through TCRdb and include only in-frame sequences with V and J called. Some clones fail to appear in such tables; in the studies checked, an unresolved V gene covers under half of the shortfall, and the cause of the remainder is unknown. D and trimming were read from the DNA, whereas the V and J calls and clone size are those reported in that table. In this sample the table shows 50,000 or so clones, about 90% of which occur a single time. The top ten constitute about 10% of the sample.

Note on this clone: The antigen it binds to is not known. No clone much larger than this one lies a single base away; base qualities are absent.

Reading the label with the study, this specimen's time point is: peripheral blood 6 weeks after treatment start. A total of 25 to 30 patients with locally advanced or metastatic urothelial carcinoma, treated at Memorial Sloan Kettering on a trial protocol, made up the cohort. Peripheral blood mononuclear cells were collected from each patient pretreatment and during treatment, giving between 1 and 8 total time points per patient. The Qiagen DNeasy Blood extraction kit was used to purify genomic DNA from total PBMCs and tumor samples. PBMCs were collected pretreatment and during treatment and were isolated and stored as previously described.

This clonotype was obtained from a man between 60 and 75 years old with urothelial cancer. The starting material was PBMCs, obtained around atezolizumab (anti-PD-L1) treatment. Recombination linked TRBV7-9 to TRBJ2-1, with 11 central nucleotides matching TRBD1. The nucleotide sequence is given as TGTGCCAGCAGTAAGGGACAGGGGGCCTACAATGAGCAGTTCTTC. It specifies CASSKGQGAYNEQFF.